This TCR beta chain came from a study of T cell responses to AZD1222 COVID-19 vaccine. A word on this clone: The target antigen is unknown.

Study results and caveats: Two doses of AZD1222 preceded a rise in Spike-specific TCR breadth and depth. Spike-wide coverage was observed for vaccine-associated CD4 TCRs, with dominant responses at 160-218 and 743-854. Donors were largely white British and mainly female; clonal diversity was possibly underestimated. No day 14 peak samples; only post-peak repertoires were characterized.

The repertoire was sequenced with immunoSEQ multiplex PCR; TCRdb's copy has only in-frame clones and lacks some. Here the sample spans about 97,000 clones, around 90% being singletons. Trimming left V 3 bases short and J 1 base short, with 16 bases between. The CDR3 is 16 amino acids. Germline values: CDR1 LNHNV, CDR2 YYDKDF (reference sequence). The sequence was collected from an adult in good health. The chain has TRBV15 and TRBJ2-7, with D possibly TRBD1 on 7 matching bases. The specimen comprised peripheral blood, sampled on day 0 of AZD1222 vaccination. The CDR3 bases are TGTGCCACCAGCAGGAGTGGGGGGACAGCATCCTACGAGCAGTACTTC. Residues: CATSRSGGTASYEQYF. Filled out from reference TRBV15 and TRBJ2-7, the complete variable domain reads DAMVIQNPRYQVTQFGKPVTLSCSQTLNHNVMYWYQQKSSQAPKLLFHYYDKDFNNEADTPDNFQSRRPNTSFCFLDIRSPGLGDTAMYLCATSRSGGTASYEQYFGPGTRLTVT.